This T cell receptor (beta chain) was recovered during a study of blood T cell repertoires in COVID-19. Study as a whole: From T cells, B-cell-depleted T cells, or PBMCs came the material, which was cDNA or gDNA.

Only in-frame clones appear in the TCRdb table, and some are missing; sequencing was by immunoSEQ multiplex PCR. The sample shows about 280,000 clones, around 89% of them seen only once. CDR1 is LNHDA, CDR2 SQIVND, per germline (reference sequence). V gave up 5 bases and J gave up 4 bases, with 15 bases separating them. The CDR3 is 14 residues long. The age range of participants was about 18 to 89 years, with residence in about 25 US areas. Clinical history as reported by participants underpinned cohort assignment. The TCR originated in a woman aged 55-75 years in a cohort exposed to, infected with or recovered from COVID-19 (not recorded which). The source material was PBMCs or T cells enriched from blood (not recorded which). The J gene is TRBJ2-7, the V gene TRBV19; a weak D match, TRBD2 (6 bases). This CDR3 reads CASSPWGEAYEQYF. The CDR3 DNA reads TGTGCCAGTAGTCCTTGGGGGGAGGCGTACGAGCAGTACTTC.